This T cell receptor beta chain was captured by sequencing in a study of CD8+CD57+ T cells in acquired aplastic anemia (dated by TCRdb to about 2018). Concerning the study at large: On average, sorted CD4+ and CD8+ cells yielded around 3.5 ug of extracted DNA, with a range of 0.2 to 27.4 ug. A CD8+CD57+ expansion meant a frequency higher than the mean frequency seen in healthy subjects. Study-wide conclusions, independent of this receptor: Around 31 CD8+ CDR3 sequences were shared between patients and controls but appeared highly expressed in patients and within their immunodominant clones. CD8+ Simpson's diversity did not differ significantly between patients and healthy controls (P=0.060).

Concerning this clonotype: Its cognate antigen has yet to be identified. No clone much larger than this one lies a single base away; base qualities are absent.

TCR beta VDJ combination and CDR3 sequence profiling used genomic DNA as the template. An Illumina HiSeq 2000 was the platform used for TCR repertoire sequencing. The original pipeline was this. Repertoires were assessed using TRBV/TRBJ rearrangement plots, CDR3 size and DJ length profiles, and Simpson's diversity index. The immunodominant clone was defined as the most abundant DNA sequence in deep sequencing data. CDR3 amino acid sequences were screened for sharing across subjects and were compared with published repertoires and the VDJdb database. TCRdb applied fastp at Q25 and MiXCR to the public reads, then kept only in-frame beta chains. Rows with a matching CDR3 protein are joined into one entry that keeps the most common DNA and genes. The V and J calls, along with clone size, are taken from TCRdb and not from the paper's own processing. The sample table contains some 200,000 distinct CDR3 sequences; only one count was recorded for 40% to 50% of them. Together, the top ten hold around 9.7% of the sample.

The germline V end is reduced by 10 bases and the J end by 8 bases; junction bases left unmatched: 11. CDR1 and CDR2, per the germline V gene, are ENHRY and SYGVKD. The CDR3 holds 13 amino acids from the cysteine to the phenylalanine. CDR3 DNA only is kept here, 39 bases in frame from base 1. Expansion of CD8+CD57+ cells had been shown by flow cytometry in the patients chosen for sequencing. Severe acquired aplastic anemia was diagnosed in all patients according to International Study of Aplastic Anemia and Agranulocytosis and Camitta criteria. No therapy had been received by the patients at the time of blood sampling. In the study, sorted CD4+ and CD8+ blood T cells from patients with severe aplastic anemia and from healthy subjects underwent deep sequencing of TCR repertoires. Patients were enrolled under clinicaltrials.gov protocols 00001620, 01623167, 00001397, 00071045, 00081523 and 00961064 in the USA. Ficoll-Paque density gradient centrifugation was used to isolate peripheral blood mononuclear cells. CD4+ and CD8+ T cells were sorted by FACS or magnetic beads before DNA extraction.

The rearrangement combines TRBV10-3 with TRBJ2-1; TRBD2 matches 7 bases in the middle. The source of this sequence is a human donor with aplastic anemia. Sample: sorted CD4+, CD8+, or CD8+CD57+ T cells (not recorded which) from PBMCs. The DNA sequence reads TGTGCCACCAGGGACTCGGCGGGAGATGAGCAGTTCTTC. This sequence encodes CATRDSAGDEQFF.